These 29 T cell receptor beta chains originate from one sample sequenced in a study of post-analysis software for immune sequencing data. Study results and limitations: Several TRBV segments were more frequent in patients than controls; TRBV5-6, TRBV5-1 and TRBV20-1 belonged to this group.

No cognate antigen is known for these TCRs. Libraries were made from TCR beta cDNA, and they carried unique molecular identifiers. TCRdb recomputed calls from the PCR reads with MiXCR, one row per CDR3 protein. Among hundreds of thousands of distinct CDR3 sequences, roughly 45% were seen once, and the ten largest hold under 2%. Specimen: blood. Receptor source: a girl aged 10 to 17 with multiple sclerosis.

This clonotype occurred a few times. V and J are TRBV24-1 and TRBJ1-2, with D perhaps TRBD1 (5 bases). This CDR3 comprises 12 residues. Germline V CDR1 and CDR2: KGHDR, SFDVKD. Deletions cut 3 bases from V and 7 bases from J, with 8 bases between. The CDR3 sequence is CATSDAGTGYTF. The CDR3 coding sequence is TGTGCCACCAGTGATGCAGGGACTGGCTACACCTTC.

The chain recombines TRBV6-5 with TRBJ2-3; 7 positions agree with TRBD2. Trimming took 8 bases from V and 3 from J; bases not matched to a gene: 14. The CDR3 runs to 16 residues. In germline, CDR1 is MNHEY, CDR2 SVGAGI. The CDR3 protein is CASGPPRGESTDTQYF. The CDR3 region has the DNA TGTGCCAGCGGCCCCCCCCGGGGGGAAAGTACAGATACGCAGTATTTT.

The rearrangement joins TRBV7-9 to TRBJ2-1; D remains unclear. CDR3 size: 11 residues. Germline V gene data show CDR1 as SEHNR and CDR2 as FQNEAQ (reference sequence). V dropped 6 bases and J dropped 10 bases, with 10 bases sitting between them. This CDR3 reads CASRSPREQFF. The CDR3 DNA reads TGTGCCAGCAGGTCCCCGCGAGAGCAGTTCTTC.

The V gene is TRBV29-1, the J gene TRBJ1-5; the D is unclear. The CDR3 has 11 amino acids. Germline CDR1 and CDR2: SQVTM and ANQGSEA. V was clipped by 2 bases and J by 11 bases, with 10 bases between them. This chain's CDR3 is CSVESKGSQHF. In nucleotides, the CDR3 is TGCAGCGTTGAATCTAAGGGATCCCAGCATTTT.

This chain joins TRBV5-7 and TRBJ1-4; no clear D. TRBV5-7 is recorded as an ORF, its role being uncertain. This CDR3 has 14 amino acids. V lost 2 bases and J 4 bases, leaving 9 bases between the germline ends. The CDR3 DNA reads TGTGCCAGCAGCTTCCGGGCCCTTAATGAAAAACTGTTTTTT. Translation: CASSFRALNEKLFF.

J is TRBJ2-1 and V is TRBV6-5, with D maybe TRBD2 (6 bases). The CDR3 totals 17 residues. The germline gives CDR1 MNHEY, CDR2 SVGAGI. V was clipped by 6 bases and J by 2 bases, with 20 bases between them. The CDR3 bases are TGTGCCAGCAGGGGACTCGAGATCGTACTGACCTACAATGAGCAGTTCTTC. It specifies CASRGLEIVLTYNEQFF.

The chain couples TRBV12-3 or TRBV12-4 to TRBJ2-3; D is undetermined. Between the trimmed V and J ends, which lost 0 bases and 0 bases, there was a span of 10 bases. This CDR3 comprises 16 residues. In nucleotides, the CDR3 is TGTGCCAGCAGTTTAGCGAGCGCAACTAGCACAGATACGCAGTATTTT. It encodes CASSLASATSTDTQYF.

This clonotype was recorded at least ten times. The genes are TRBV20-1 and TRBJ2-4, with D perhaps TRBD1 (6 bases). This CDR3 is 14 amino acids long. V lost 2 bases, J lost 7 bases, and 15 bases lay in between. CDR1 and CDR2 (germline): DFQATT, SNEGSKA (reference sequence). The CDR3 spells CSARRSQGENIQYF. DNA for the CDR3: TGCAGTGCTAGACGGTCACAGGGTGAGAACATTCAGTACTTC.

The chain employs TRBV14 and TRBJ2-1; 9 bases fit TRBD1. The junction had 6 bases not matched to a gene; V was cut back by 2 bases and J by 4 bases. In germline, CDR1 is SGHDN, CDR2 FVKESK. The CDR3 spans 16 residues. CDR3 DNA: TGTGCCAGCAGCCAACTGACAGGGGGTCGGTACAATGAGCAGTTCTTC. This codes for CASSQLTGGRYNEQFF. The full variable domain, its missing parts supplied by reference TRBV14 and TRBJ2-1, is EAGVTQFPSHSVIEKGQTVTLRCDPISGHDNLYWYRRVMGKEIKFLLHFVKESKQDESGMPNNRFLAERTGGTYSTLKVQPAELEDSGVYFCASSQLTGGRYNEQFFGPGTRLTVL.

This clonotype has only a few counts. This rearrangement joins TRBV4-1 to TRBJ2-5; a weak D match, TRBD1 (5 bases). The CDR3 contains 16 residues. V lost 0 bases and J lost 2, with 13 bases in between. CDR1 and CDR2 from the germline V gene are MGHRA and YSYEKL. In DNA form, the CDR3 reads TGCGCCAGCAGCCAAGATTTTGGGGCGCAACAAGAGACCCAGTACTTC. Its translation is CASSQDFGAQQETQYF.

This sequence joins TRBV28 and TRBJ2-7, with 10 nucleotides matching TRBD2. CDR3 size: 14 residues. Trimming cost V 8 bases and J 10 bases; bases outside gene matches: 14. Looked up from germline, CDR1 is MDHEN and CDR2 is SYDVKM. DNA of the CDR3: TGTGCCAGCCTCAACCCAGCGGGAGGGCCAGGTCAGTACTTC. It yields the protein CASLNPAGGPGQYF.

This clonotype has a single count. This chain joins TRBV14 and TRBJ1-6, with TRBD1 matching over 8 bases. The germline gives CDR1 SGHDN, CDR2 FVKESK. V shed 4 bases and J 8 bases; nucleotides not matched to a gene: 4. This CDR3 spans 14 amino acids. CDR3 bases: TGTGCCAGCAGCCCCTGGACAGGGCATTCACCCCTCCACTTT. Translation gives CASSPWTGHSPLHF.

The gene calls are TRBV11-2 and TRBJ2-4; D unclear. The germline V gene encodes CDR1 SGHAT and CDR2 FQNNGV. The V gene lost 4 bases and the J gene lost 0 bases, with 13 bases spanning the gap. This CDR3 is built from 16 residues. The CDR3 reads CASSSSLGLAKNIQYF. The CDR3 DNA is TGTGCCAGCAGCTCCTCCCTGGGCCTAGCCAAAAACATTCAGTACTTC.

The chain carries TRBV9 and TRBJ1-2; TRBD1 might be the D (5 bases). This CDR3 has 13 residues. Germline V gene lookup returns CDR1 SGDLS and CDR2 YYNGEE. The V and J ends lost 2 bases and 5 bases respectively, with 10 bases between them. CDR3 sequence reads: CASSVQGVYGYTF. CDR3 in DNA: TGTGCCAGCAGCGTCCAGGGTGTGTATGGCTACACCTTC.

Ten or more counts support this clonotype. The chain recombines TRBV2 with TRBJ2-1; the D gene is possibly TRBD2 (5 bases). The CDR3 totals 15 residues. V was clipped by 6 bases and J by 1 base, with 13 bases between them. CDR1 is SNHLY, CDR2 FYNNEI, per germline. The CDR3 is CASREQRWSYNEQFF. DNA for the CDR3: TGTGCCAGCAGAGAGCAGCGGTGGTCCTACAATGAGCAGTTCTTC.

This CDR3 reads CASSQEGFVTLLGDEQYF. Written as DNA, the CDR3 is TGCGCCAGCAGCCAAGAGGGTTTCGTGACCCTCCTGGGGGACGAGCAGTACTTC. The chain is built from TRBV4-1 and TRBJ2-5, with D perhaps matching TRBD1 or TRBD2 (5 bases each). The better agreement between TRBJ2-7 and the DNA end casts doubt on the J call. Germline V gene lookup returns CDR1 MGHRA and CDR2 YSYEKL. This CDR3 comprises 18 residues.

The gene calls are TRBV5-1 and TRBJ1-1; the D gene is possibly TRBD1 (5 bases). Between the trimmed V and J ends, which lost 1 base and 3 bases, there was a span of 13 bases. This CDR3 region has 15 residues. CDR1 is SGHRS and CDR2 is YFSETQ in the germline V gene. This chain's CDR3 is CASSLPRGSYTEAFF. The DNA for the CDR3 is TGCGCCAGCAGCTTGCCGAGGGGCTCGTACACTGAAGCTTTCTTT. Complete variable domain (other parts from reference TRBV5-1 and TRBJ1-1): KAGVTQTPRYLIKTRGQQVTLSCSPISGHRSVSWYQQTPGQGLQFLFEYFSETQRNKGNFPGRFSGRQFSNSRSEMNVSTLELGDSALYLCASSLPRGSYTEAFFGQGTRLTVV.

The chain links TRBV10-3 to TRBJ2-1; 15 positions match TRBD2. Germline CDR1 is ENHRY and CDR2 is SYGVKD. The CDR3 has 14 amino acids. J lost 7 bases, V lost 11 bases, and 6 bases had no gene match. CDR3 sequence reads: CAAMGLAGGNEQFF. In nucleotides, the CDR3 is TGTGCCGCGATGGGACTAGCGGGAGGAAATGAGCAGTTCTTC.

The chain combines TRBV7-8 with TRBJ2-4; possibly TRBD1 for D (5 bases). The germline V gene has CDR1 SGHVS and CDR2 FQNEAQ. Trimming removed 4 bases at V and 0 bases at J, with 7 bases between. The CDR3 length is 14 residues. CDR3 sequence: CASSSDIAKNIQYF. CDR3 in DNA: TGTGCCAGCAGCTCGGACATAGCCAAAAACATTCAGTACTTC. The complete variable domain, with remaining parts taken from reference TRBV7-8 and TRBJ2-4, reads GAGVSQSPRYKVAKRGQDVALRCDPISGHVSLFWYQQALGQGPEFLTYFQNEAQLDKSGLPSDRFFAERPEGSVSTLKIQRTQQEDSAVYLCASSSDIAKNIQYFGAGTRLSVL.

As to this clonotype: At one end the junction does not follow the germline gene, possibly because of a read error. The V call is TRBV7-9, the J call TRBJ2-7; TRBD1 aligns across 9 bases. This CDR3 comprises 14 residues. From germline, CDR1 is SEHNR and CDR2 FQNEAQ (reference sequence). CDR3 DNA: TGTACCAGCAGCTTTGGACAGGGGCAGGACGAGCAGTACTTC. Translating it yields CTSSFGQGQDEQYF.

This clonotype was seen at least ten times. The V gene is TRBV4-2, the J gene TRBJ2-5; tentative D call: TRBD2 (6 bases). Per the germline V gene, CDR1 is LGHNA and CDR2 is YNFKEQ. With 0 bases removed from V and 5 bases from J, the gap between germline ends came to 19 bases. The CDR3 covers 17 residues. The CDR3 DNA reads TGTGCCAGCAGCCAAGAGCCCCCCCTGACTGGAGGGGAGACCCAGTACTTC. Translation gives CASSQEPPLTGGETQYF.

Regarding this clonotype: A junction boundary mismatches the germline segment, possibly from a read error. The chain combines TRBV7-7 with TRBJ2-2, with 9 bases matching TRBD2. This CDR3 region has 16 residues. Germline V gene data show CDR1 as SSHAT and CDR2 as FNYEAQ (reference sequence). CDR3 sequence reads: CASSLGTSPNTGELFF. CDR3 DNA sequence: TGTGCTAGCAGCTTAGGGACTAGCCCGAACACCGGGGAGCTGTTTTTT.

The gene calls are TRBV14 and TRBJ2-1, with 10 bases identical to TRBD2. This CDR3 spans 19 amino acids. From germline, CDR1 is SGHDN and CDR2 FVKESK. Trimming took 5 bases from V and 3 from J; bases not matched to a gene: 16. CDR3 protein: CASSSPEQLAGPFYNEQFF. The CDR3 bases are TGTGCCAGCAGCTCCCCAGAACAACTAGCGGGGCCTTTCTACAATGAGCAGTTCTTC.

The table lists this clonotype with a few counts. The chain uses TRBV29-1 and TRBJ1-2; 8 bases are shared with TRBD1. Trimming removed 4 bases from V and 3 bases from J; junction bases left unmatched: 10. CDR1 is SQVTM and CDR2 is ANQGSEA in the germline V gene. The CDR3 is made up of 15 amino acids. The CDR3 DNA follows: TGCAGCGTTGTGGAGAGGGCAGGGGGCGACTATGGCTACACCTTC. Protein: CSVVERAGGDYGYTF.

The chain links TRBV6-1 to TRBJ2-5; 14 nucleotides agree with TRBD2. The tail of the sequence fits TRBJ2-7 better, so the J call may be wrong. The CDR3 runs to 16 residues. From germline, CDR1 is MNHNS and CDR2 SASEGT. The CDR3 reads CASSDRTSGGKYEQYF. The CDR3, as DNA: TGTGCCAGCAGTGACCGGACTAGCGGGGGGAAATACGAGCAGTACTTC.

This clonotype was seen just once. V is TRBV25-1 and J is TRBJ1-1; TRBD1 might be the D (5 bases). V lost 3 bases and J 6 bases, leaving 11 bases between the germline ends. The CDR3 is 13 amino acids. Germline CDR1 and CDR2: MGHDK and SYGVNS. The CDR3 bases are TGTGCCAGCAGTGAGGAGGGGCTAGCTGAAGCTTTCTTT. Protein sequence: CASSEEGLAEAFF.

The gene calls are TRBV29-1 and TRBJ1-1; a weak D match, TRBD1 (6 bases). Germline CDR1 is SQVTM and CDR2 is ANQGSEA. This CDR3 contains 14 residues. Trimming took off 1 base at V and 1 base at J, with 10 bases between the two ends. CDR3 region: CSVEVQGENTEAFF. The DNA for the CDR3 is TGCAGCGTTGAAGTACAGGGAGAGAACACTGAAGCTTTCTTT. The full variable domain, its missing parts supplied by reference TRBV29-1 and TRBJ1-1, is SAVISQKPSRDICQRGTSLTIQCQVDSQVTMMFWYRQQPGQSLTLIATANQGSEATYESGFVIDKFPISRPNLTFSTLTVSNMSPEDSSIYLCSVEVQGENTEAFFGQGTRLTVV.

The V and J genes are TRBV7-9 and TRBJ1-2; 7 bases map to TRBD1. This CDR3 contains 16 residues. The germline V gene has CDR1 SEHNR and CDR2 FQNEAQ (reference sequence). J gave up 4 bases and V 3 bases, and 11 bases lay outside the gene matches. CDR3 in DNA: TGTGCCAGCAGCTTCGCACCGGGACAGCGCATCTATGGCTACACCTTC. It is translated as CASSFAPGQRIYGYTF.

The V gene is TRBV7-9, the J gene TRBJ1-2, with D tentatively TRBD1 (6 bases). CDR3 length: 11 residues. Looked up from germline, CDR1 is SEHNR and CDR2 is FQNEAQ (reference sequence). V lost 7 bases and J 6 bases, leaving 9 bases between the germline ends. The CDR3, as DNA: TGTGCCAGCACGAGGACAGATGGCTACACCTTC. Amino acid sequence: CASTRTDGYTF.